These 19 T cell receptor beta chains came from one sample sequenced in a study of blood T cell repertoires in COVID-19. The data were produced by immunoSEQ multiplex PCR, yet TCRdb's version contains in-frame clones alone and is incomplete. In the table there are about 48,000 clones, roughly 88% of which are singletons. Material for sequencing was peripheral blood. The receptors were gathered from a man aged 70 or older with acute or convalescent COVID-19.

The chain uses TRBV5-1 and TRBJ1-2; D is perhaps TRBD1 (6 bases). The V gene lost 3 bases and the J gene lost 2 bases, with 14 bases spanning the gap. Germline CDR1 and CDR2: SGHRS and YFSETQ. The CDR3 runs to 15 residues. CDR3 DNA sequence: TGCGCCAGCAGCTCCCAAGTGACAGGAAACTATGGCTACACCTTC. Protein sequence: CASSSQVTGNYGYTF.

The CDR3 coding sequence is TGTGCCAGCACCATGACTAGCGGGGGCCCCTCCTACAATGAGCAGTTCTTC. Translation: CASTMTSGGPSYNEQFF. The V gene is TRBV7-9, the J gene TRBJ2-1, with 12 nucleotides matching TRBD2. CDR1 and CDR2 from the germline V gene are SEHNR and FQNEAQ (reference sequence). The J segment lost 0 bases and the V segment lost 7 bases, leaving 7 bases of the junction unmatched. This CDR3 spans 17 amino acids.

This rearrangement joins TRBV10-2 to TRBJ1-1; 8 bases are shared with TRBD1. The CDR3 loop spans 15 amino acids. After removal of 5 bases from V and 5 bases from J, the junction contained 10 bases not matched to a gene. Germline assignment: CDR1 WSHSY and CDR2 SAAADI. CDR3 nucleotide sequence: TGCGCCAGCAGTTCTAGCGACAGGGGAGGTACTGAAGCTTTCTTT. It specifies CASSSSDRGGTEAFF.

Here the CDR3 reads CASSRGQETQYF. The DNA for the CDR3 is TGTGCCAGCAGCCGTGGCCAGGAGACCCAGTACTTC. The V and J genes are TRBV4-2 and TRBJ2-5; no definite D call. CDR1 and CDR2 from the germline V gene are LGHNA and YNFKEQ. Trimming left V 4 bases short and J 5 bases short, with 8 bases between. This CDR3 is built from 12 residues.

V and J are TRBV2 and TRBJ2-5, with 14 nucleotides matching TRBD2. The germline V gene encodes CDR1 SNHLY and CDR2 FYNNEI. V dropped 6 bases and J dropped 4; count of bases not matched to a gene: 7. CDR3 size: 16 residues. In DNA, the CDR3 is TGTGCCAGCAGGGCTAGACTAGCGGGAGGGGGAGAGACCCAGTACTTC. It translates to CASRARLAGGGETQYF.

CDR3 amino acids: CAISEGQRGNEQFF. The CDR3, as DNA: TGTGCCATCAGTGAAGGACAGAGGGGCAATGAGCAGTTCTTC. V gene TRBV10-3 combines with J gene TRBJ2-1, with a tentative D call TRBD1 (6 bases). This CDR3 comprises 14 residues. Germline CDR1 ENHRY, CDR2 SYGVKD. The V gene lost 3 bases and the J gene lost 6 bases, with 12 bases spanning the gap.

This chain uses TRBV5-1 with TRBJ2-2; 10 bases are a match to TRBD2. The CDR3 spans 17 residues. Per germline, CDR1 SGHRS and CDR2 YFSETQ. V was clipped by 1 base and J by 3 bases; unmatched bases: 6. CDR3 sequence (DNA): TGCGCCAGCAGCTTGATGTCTAGCGGGGGATACACCGGGGAGCTGTTTTTT. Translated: CASSLMSSGGYTGELFF.

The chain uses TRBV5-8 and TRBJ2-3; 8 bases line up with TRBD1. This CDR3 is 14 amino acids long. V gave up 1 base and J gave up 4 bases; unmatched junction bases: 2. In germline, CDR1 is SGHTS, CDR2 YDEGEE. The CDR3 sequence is CASSLQGAADTQYF. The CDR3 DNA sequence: TGTGCCAGCAGCTTGCAGGGGGCGGCAGATACGCAGTATTTT.

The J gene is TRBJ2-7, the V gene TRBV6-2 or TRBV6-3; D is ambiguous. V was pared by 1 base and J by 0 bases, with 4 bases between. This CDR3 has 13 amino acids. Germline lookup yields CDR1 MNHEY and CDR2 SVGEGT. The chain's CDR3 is CASSYFISYEQYF. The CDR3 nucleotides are TGTGCCAGCAGTTACTTCATCTCCTACGAGCAGTACTTC.

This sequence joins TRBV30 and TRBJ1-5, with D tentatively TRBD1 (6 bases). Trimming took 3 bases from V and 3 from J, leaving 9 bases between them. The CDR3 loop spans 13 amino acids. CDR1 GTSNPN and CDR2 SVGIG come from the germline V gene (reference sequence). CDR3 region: CAWRQGFNQPQHF. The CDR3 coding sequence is TGTGCCTGGAGACAGGGCTTCAATCAGCCCCAGCATTTT. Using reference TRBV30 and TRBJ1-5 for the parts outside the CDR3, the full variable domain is SQTIHQWPATLVQPVGSPLSLECTVEGTSNPNLYWYRQAAGRGLQLLFYSVGIGQISSEVPQNLSASRPQDRQFILSSKKLLLSDSGFYLCAWRQGFNQPQHFGDGTRLSIL.

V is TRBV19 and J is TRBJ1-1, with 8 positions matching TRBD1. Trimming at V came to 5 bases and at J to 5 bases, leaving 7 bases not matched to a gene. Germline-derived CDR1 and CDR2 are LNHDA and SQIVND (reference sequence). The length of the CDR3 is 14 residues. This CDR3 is CASSGSRGQTEAFF. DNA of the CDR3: TGTGCCAGTAGTGGGTCCAGGGGGCAGACTGAAGCTTTCTTT.

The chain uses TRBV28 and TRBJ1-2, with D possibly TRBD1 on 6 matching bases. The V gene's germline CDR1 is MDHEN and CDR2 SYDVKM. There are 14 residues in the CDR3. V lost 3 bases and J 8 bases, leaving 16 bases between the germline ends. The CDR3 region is CASSLEDRASGYTF. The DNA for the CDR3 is TGTGCCAGCAGTTTGGAGGACAGAGCTAGCGGCTACACCTTC.

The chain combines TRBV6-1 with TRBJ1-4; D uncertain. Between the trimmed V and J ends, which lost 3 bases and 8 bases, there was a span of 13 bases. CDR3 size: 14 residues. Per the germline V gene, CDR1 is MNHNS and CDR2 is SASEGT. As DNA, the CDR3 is TGTGCCAGCAGTGACAGGAGCGGGAAGGAAAAACTGTTTTTT. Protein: CASSDRSGKEKLFF.

CDR3 coding DNA: TGTGCCAGCAGTGACAGGGGGAACACCGGGGAGCTGTTTTTT. Its translation is CASSDRGNTGELFF. The chain combines TRBV6-1 with TRBJ2-2; a weak D match, TRBD1 (6 bases). The CDR3 consists of 14 residues. The germline CDR1 and CDR2 sequences are MNHNS and SASEGT. V lost 3 bases and J 1 base, leaving 6 bases between the germline ends.

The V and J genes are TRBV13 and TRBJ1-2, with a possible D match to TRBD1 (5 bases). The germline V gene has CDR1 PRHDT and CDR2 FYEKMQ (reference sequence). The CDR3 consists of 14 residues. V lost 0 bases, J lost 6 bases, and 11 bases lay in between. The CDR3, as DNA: TGTGCCAGCAGCTTAGGGGGGCGTCCGGATGGCTACACCTTC. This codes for CASSLGGRPDGYTF.

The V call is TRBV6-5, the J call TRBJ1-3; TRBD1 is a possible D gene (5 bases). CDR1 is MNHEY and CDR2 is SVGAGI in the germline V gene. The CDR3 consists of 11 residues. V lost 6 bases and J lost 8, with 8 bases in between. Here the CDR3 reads CASSRGDTIYF. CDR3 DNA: TGTGCCAGCAGCCGGGGGGACACCATATATTTT.

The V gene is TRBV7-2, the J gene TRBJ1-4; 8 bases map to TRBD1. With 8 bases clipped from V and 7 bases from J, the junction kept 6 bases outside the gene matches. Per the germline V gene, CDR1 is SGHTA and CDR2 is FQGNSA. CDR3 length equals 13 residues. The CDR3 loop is CASAQGAVEKLFF. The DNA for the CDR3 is TGTGCCAGCGCGCAGGGGGCGGTTGAAAAACTGTTTTTT.

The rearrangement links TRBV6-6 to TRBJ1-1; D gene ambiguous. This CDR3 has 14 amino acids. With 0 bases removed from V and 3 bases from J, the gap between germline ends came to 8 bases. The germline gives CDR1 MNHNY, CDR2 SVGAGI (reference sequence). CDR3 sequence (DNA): TGTGCCAGCAGTTACTCGTCCGGGGACACTGAAGCTTTCTTT. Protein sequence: CASSYSSGDTEAFF.

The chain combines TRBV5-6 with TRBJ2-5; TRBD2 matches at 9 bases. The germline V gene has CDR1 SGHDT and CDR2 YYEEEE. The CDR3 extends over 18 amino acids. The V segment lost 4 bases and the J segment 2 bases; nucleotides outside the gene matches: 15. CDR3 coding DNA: TGTGCCAGCAGCACAAGACTAGCGGTACGTATGAGGCAAGAGACCCAGTACTTC. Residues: CASSTRLAVRMRQETQYF.